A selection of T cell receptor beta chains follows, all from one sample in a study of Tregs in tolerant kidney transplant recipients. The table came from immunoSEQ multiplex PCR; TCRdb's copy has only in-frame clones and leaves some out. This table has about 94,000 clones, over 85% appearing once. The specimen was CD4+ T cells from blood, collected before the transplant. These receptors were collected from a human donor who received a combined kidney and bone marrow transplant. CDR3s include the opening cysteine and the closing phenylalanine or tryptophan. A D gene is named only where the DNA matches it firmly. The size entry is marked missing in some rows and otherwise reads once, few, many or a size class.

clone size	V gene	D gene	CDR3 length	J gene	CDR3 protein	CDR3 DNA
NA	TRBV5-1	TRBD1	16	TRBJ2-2	CASSLRTGAGTGELFF	TGCGCCAGCAGCTTGCGGACAGGGGCCGGCACCGGGGAGCTGTTTTTT
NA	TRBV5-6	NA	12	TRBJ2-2	CASSSLTGELFF	TGTGCCAGCAGCTCCTTAACCGGGGAGCTGTTTTTT
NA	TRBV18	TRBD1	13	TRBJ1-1	CASSSGDRRTAFF	TGTGCCAGCTCATCAGGGGACAGACGGACAGCTTTCTTT
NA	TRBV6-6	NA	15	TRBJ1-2	CASSYSKGANYGYTF	TGTGCCAGCAGTTACTCGAAAGGGGCTAACTATGGCTACACCTTC
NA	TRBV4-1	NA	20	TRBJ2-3	CASSPKGGDRGMVAGGPRDF	TGCGCCAGCAGCCCAAAGGGGGGGGACAGGGGAATGGTAGCGGGAGGGCCGAGGGATTTT
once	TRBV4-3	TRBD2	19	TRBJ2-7	CASSQELRGSGGVSYEQYF	TGCGCCAGCAGCCAAGAACTGCGGGGAAGCGGGGGGGTGTCCTACGAGCAGTACTTC
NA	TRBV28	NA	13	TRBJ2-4	CASRQGNWDIQYF	TGTGCCAGCAGGCAGGGGAATTGGGACATTCAGTACTTC
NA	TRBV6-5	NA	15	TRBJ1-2	CASSPSLRGNYGYTF	TGTGCCAGCAGTCCCAGCCTCCGGGGTAACTATGGCTACACCTTC
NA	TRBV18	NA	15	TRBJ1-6	CASSPFGGANSPLHF	TGTGCCAGCTCACCTTTCGGGGGTGCCAATTCACCCCTCCACTTT
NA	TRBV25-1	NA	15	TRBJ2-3	CASSEFRGSTDTQYF	TGTGCCAGCAGTGAATTCCGGGGGAGCACAGATACGCAGTATTTT
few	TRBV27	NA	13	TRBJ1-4	CASRPLGGEKLFF	TGTGCCAGCAGACCTCTAGGGGGTGAAAAACTGTTTTTT
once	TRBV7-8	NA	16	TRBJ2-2	CASSLGWRENTGELFF	TGTGCCAGCAGCTTAGGGTGGAGGGAAAACACCGGGGAGCTGTTTTTT
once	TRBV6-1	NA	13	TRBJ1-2	CASTTGNRYGYTF	TGTGCCAGCACCACAGGGAACCGCTATGGCTACACCTTC
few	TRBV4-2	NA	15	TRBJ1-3	CASSQVRSSGNTIYF	TGTGCCAGCAGCCAAGTCCGTTCCTCTGGAAACACCATATATTTT
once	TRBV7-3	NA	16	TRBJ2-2	CASSLNVALNTGELFF	TGTGCCAGCAGCTTAAACGTAGCGCTGAACACCGGGGAGCTGTTTTTT
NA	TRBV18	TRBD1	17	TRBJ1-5	CASSPPAAGGIEQPQHF	TGTGCCAGCTCACCACCAGCGGCAGGGGGCATAGAACAGCCCCAGCATTTT
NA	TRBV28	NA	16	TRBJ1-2	CASEVPPGGSNYGYTF	TGTGCCAGCGAGGTACCCCCCGGAGGTAGTAACTATGGCTACACCTTC